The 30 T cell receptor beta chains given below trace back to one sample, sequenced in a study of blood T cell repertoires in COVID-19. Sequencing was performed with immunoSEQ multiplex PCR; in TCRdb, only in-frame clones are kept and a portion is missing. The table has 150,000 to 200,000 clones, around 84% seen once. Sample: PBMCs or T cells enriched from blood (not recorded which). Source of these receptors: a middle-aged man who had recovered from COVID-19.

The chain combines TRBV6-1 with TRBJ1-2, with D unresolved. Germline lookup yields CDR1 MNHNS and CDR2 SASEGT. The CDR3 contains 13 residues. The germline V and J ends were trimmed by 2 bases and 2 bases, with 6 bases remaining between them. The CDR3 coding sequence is TGTGCCAGCAGTGAAACACAGAACTATGGCTACACCTTC. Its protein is CASSETQNYGYTF.

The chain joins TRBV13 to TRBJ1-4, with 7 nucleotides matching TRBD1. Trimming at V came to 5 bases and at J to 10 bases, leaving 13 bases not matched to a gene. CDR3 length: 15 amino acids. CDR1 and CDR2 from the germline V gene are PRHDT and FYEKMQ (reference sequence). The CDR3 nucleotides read TGTGCCAGCAGCGTCCAGGGGGAGCCTGGGGTAAAACTGTTTTTT. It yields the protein CASSVQGEPGVKLFF.

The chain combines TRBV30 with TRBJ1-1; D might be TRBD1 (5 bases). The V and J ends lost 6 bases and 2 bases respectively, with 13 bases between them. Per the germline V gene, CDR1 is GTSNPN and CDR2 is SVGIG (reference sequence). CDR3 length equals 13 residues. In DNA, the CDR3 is TGTGCCTGCAGAGGCGGGACTAACACTGAAGCTTTCTTT. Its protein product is CACRGGTNTEAFF.

The CDR3 sequence is CASSQSTGSLRGYTF. The CDR3 region has the DNA TGTGCCAGCAGCCAATCGACAGGCTCCCTACGGGGCTACACCTTC. The chain employs TRBV6-5 and TRBJ1-2; weak D call: TRBD1 (6 bases). The CDR3 extends over 15 amino acids. Trimming removed 6 bases from V and 8 bases from J, with 22 bases in between. Germline V gene lookup returns CDR1 MNHEY and CDR2 SVGAGI.

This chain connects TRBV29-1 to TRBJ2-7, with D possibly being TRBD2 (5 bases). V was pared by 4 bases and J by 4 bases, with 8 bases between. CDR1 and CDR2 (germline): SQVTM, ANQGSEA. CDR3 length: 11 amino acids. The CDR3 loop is CSVVEGYEQYF. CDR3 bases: TGCAGCGTTGTTGAGGGTTACGAGCAGTACTTC.

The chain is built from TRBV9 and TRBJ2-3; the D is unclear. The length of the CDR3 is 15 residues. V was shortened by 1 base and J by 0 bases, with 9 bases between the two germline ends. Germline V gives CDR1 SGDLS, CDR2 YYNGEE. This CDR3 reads CASSVQPTSTDTQYF. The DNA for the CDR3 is TGTGCCAGCAGCGTACAACCAACTAGCACAGATACGCAGTATTTT.

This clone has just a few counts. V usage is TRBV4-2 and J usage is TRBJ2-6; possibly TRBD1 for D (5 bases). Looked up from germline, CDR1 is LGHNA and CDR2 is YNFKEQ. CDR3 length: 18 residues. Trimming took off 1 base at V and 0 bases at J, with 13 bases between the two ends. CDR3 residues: CASSQGGASGSGANVLTF. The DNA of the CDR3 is TGTGCCAGCAGCCAAGGTGGGGCGTCGGGCTCTGGGGCCAACGTCCTGACTTTC.

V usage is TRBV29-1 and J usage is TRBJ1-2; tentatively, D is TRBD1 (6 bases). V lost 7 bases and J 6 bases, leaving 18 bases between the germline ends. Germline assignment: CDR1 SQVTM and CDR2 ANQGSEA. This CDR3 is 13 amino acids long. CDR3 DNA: TGCAGCGCCGGGACCAGGGGCGGAAATGGCTACACCTTC. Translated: CSAGTRGGNGYTF. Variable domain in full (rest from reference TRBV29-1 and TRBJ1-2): SAVISQKPSRDICQRGTSLTIQCQVDSQVTMMFWYRQQPGQSLTLIATANQGSEATYESGFVIDKFPISRPNLTFSTLTVSNMSPEDSSIYLCSAGTRGGNGYTFGSGTRLTVV.

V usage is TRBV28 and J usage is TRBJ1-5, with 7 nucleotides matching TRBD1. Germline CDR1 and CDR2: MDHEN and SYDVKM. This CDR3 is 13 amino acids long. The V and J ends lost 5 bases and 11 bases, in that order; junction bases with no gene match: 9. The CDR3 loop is CASSPGQSWTQHF. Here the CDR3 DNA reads TGTGCCAGCAGTCCGGGACAGTCTTGGACCCAGCATTTT.

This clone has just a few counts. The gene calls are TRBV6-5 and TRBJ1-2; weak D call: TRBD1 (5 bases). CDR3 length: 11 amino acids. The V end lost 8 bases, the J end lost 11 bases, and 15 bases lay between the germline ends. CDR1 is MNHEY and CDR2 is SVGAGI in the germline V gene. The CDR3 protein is CASGAKGSYTF. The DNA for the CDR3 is TGTGCCAGCGGGGCTAAAGGTTCGTACACCTTC.

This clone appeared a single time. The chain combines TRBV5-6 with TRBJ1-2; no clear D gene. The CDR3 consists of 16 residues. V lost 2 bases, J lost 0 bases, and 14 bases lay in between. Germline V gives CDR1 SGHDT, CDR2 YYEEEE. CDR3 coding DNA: TGTGCCAGCAGCTTTAGCCCCCCTCGATCTAACTATGGCTACACCTTC. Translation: CASSFSPPRSNYGYTF. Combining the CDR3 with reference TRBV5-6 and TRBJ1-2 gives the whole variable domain DAGVTQSPTHLIKTRGQQVTLRCSPKSGHDTVSWYQQALGQGPQFIFQYYEEEERQRGNFPDRFSGHQFPNYSSELNVNALLLGDSALYLCASSFSPPRSNYGYTFGSGTRLTVV.

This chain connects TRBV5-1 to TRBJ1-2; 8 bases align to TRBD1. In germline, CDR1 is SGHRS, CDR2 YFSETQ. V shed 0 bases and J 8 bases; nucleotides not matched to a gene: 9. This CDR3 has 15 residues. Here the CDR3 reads CASSLGGRGQEGYTF. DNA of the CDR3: TGCGCCAGCAGCTTGGGTGGCAGGGGGCAAGAGGGCTACACCTTC.

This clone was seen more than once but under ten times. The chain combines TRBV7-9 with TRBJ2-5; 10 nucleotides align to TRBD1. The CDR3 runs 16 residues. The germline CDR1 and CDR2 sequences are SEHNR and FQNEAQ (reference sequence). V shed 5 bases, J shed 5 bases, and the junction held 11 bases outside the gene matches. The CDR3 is CASSLPGQGYGETQYF. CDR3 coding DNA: TGTGCCAGCAGCCTACCGGGACAGGGGTACGGTGAGACCCAGTACTTC.

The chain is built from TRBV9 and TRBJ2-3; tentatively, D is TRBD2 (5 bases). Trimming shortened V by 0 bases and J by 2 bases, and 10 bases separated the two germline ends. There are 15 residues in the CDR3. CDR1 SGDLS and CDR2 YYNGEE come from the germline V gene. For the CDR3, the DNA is TGTGCCAGCAGCGTAGCCCCAGCGGTCACAGATACGCAGTATTTT. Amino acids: CASSVAPAVTDTQYF.

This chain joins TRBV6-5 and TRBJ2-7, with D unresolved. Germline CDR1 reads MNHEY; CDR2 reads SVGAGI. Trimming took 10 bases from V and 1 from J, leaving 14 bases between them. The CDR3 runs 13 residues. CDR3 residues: CATAKPGSYEQYV. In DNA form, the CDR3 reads TGTGCCACGGCAAAGCCCGGGTCCTACGAGCAGTACGTC.

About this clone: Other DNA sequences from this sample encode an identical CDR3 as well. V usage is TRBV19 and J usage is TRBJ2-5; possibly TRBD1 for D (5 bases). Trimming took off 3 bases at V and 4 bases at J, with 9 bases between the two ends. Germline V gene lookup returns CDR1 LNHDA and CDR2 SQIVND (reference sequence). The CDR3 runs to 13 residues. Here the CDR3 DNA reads TGTGCCAGTAGTATTTCCAGGGTAGAGACCCAGTACTTC. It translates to CASSISRVETQYF.

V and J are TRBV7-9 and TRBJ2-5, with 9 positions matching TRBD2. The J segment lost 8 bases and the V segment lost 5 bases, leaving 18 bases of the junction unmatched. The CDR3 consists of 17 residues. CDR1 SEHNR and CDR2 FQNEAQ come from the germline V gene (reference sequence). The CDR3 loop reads CASSAGAGGPSSLTQYF. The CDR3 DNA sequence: TGTGCCAGCAGCGCAGGTGCGGGGGGGCCTTCGAGTTTAACCCAGTACTTC.

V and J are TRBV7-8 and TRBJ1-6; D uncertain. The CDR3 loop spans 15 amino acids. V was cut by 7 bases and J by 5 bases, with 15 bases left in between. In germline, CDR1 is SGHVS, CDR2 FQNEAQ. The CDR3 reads CASNHQSGNNSPLHF. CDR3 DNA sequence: TGTGCCAGCAACCACCAGTCGGGGAATAATTCACCCCTCCACTTT.

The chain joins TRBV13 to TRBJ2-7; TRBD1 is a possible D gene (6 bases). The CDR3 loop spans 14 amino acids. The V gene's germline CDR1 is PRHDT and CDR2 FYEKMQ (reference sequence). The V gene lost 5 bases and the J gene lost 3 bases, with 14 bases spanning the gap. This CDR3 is CASSGYGTLYEQYV. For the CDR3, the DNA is TGTGCCAGCAGCGGATACGGGACACTCTACGAGCAGTACGTC.

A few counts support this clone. CDR3 nucleotide sequence: TGCGCCAGCAGCTCAGGGAATCCGAGTCGAAAAAGCTCCTACAATGAGCAGTTCTTC. Protein product: CASSSGNPSRKSSYNEQFF. This rearrangement joins TRBV5-1 to TRBJ2-1, with D tentatively TRBD1 (5 bases). Deletions cut 3 bases from V and 0 bases from J, with 22 bases between. CDR1 and CDR2 from the germline V gene are SGHRS and YFSETQ. The CDR3 has 19 residues.

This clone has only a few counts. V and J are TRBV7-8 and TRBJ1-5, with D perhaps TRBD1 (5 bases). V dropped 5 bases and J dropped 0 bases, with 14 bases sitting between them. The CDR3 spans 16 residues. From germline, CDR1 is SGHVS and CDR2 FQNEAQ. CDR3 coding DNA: TGTGCCAGCAGCAACTCCGGGGGACTTAGCAATCAGCCCCAGCATTTT. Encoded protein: CASSNSGGLSNQPQHF.

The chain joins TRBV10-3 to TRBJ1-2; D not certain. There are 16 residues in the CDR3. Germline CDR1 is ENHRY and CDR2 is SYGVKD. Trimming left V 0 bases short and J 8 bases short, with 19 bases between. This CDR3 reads CAISESGESSSRGYTF. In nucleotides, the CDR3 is TGTGCCATCAGTGAGTCCGGGGAGTCATCCTCGCGGGGCTACACCTTC.

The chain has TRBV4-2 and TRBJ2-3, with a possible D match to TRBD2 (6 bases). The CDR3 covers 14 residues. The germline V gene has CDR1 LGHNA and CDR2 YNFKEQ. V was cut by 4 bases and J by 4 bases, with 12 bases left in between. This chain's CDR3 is CASSLTSRADTQYF. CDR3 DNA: TGTGCCAGCAGCCTGACTAGTAGGGCAGATACGCAGTATTTT.

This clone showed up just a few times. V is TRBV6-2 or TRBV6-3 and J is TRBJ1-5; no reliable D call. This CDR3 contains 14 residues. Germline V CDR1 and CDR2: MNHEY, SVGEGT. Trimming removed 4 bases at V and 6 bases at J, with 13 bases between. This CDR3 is CASSFSTSGQPQHF. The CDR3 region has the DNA TGTGCCAGCAGTTTTTCAACCAGCGGTCAGCCCCAGCATTTT.

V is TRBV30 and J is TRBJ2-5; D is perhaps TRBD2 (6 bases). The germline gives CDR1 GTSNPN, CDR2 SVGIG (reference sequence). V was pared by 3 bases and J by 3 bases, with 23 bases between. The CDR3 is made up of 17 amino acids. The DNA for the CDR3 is TGTGCCTGGAGAGGGTCGATGCTGCGGGACTCTAAAGAGACCCAGTACTTC. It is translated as CAWRGSMLRDSKETQYF.

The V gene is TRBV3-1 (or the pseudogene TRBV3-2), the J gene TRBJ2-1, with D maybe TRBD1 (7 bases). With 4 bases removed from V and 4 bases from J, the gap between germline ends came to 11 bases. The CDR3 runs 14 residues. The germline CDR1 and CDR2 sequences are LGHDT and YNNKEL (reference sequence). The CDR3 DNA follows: TGTGCCAGCAGCCGCGGGACAGCTTACAATGAGCAGTTCTTC. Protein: CASSRGTAYNEQFF.

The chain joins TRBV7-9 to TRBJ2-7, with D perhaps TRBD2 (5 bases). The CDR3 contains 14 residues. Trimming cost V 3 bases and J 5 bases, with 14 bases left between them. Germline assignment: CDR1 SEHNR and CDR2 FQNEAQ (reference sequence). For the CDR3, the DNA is TGTGCCAGCAGCTTTAGCGCCGGAATGGACGAGCAGTACGTC. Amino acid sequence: CASSFSAGMDEQYV.

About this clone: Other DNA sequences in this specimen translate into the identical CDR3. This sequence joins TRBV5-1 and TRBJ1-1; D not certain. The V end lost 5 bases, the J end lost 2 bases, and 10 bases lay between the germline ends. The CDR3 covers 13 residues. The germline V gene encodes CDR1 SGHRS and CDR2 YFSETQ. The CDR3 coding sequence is TGCGCCAGCAGTGAGACGGGAAACACTGAAGCTTTCTTT. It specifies CASSETGNTEAFF.

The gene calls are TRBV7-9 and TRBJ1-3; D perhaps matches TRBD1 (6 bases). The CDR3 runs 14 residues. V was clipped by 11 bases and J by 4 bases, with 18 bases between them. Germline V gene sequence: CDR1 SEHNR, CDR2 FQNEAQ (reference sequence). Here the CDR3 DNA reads TGTGCCTGCTTAAAACAGGGCGCGGGAAACACCATATATTTT. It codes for CACLKQGAGNTIYF.

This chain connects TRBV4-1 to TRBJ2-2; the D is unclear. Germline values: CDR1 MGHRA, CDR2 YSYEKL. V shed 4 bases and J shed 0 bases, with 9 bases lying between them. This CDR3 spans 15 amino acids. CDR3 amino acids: CASSRNTANTGELFF. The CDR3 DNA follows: TGCGCCAGCAGCCGAAATACAGCGAACACCGGGGAGCTGTTTTTT.